This T cell receptor beta chain was sequenced for a study of cytomegalovirus exposure and HLA in healthy donors. Study observations and caveats: Later examination showed HLA-associated TCR beta chains had greater clonal expansion than equally common others. In a later analysis, donors in an Asian-associated ancestry cluster reportedly had fewer N-insertions in productive TCRs than the cohort mean. Judged likely to be a sequencing artifact was a cluster of highly shared sequence variants.

V shed 4 bases and J 7 bases; nucleotides not matched to a gene: 9. Germline-derived CDR1 and CDR2 are SGHRS and YFSETQ. This CDR3 spans 15 amino acids. Vbeta (60) and Jbeta (13) primers were used in the PCR. The protocol was immunoSEQ multiplex PCR, while the TCRdb copy is restricted to in-frame clones and leaves out a portion. The sample carries fewer than 200,000 clones, almost 75% recorded once. Comment on this clone: Its antigen remains unknown.

Material for sequencing was PBMCs. The chain employs TRBV5-1 and TRBJ2-2; 8 bases align to TRBD1. The sequence came from a woman aged 18-35 years in good health and CMV-seropositive. The CDR3 here is CASSQDREVIGELFF. CDR3 sequence (DNA): TGCGCCAGCAGCCAGGACAGGGAAGTCATCGGGGAGCTGTTTTTT. Combining the CDR3 with reference TRBV5-1 and TRBJ2-2 gives the whole variable domain KAGVTQTPRYLIKTRGQQVTLSCSPISGHRSVSWYQQTPGQGLQFLFEYFSETQRNKGNFPGRFSGRQFSNSRSEMNVSTLELGDSALYLCASSQDREVIGELFFGEGSRLTVL.